The 9 T cell receptor beta chains below all came from one sample that was sequenced in a study of spatial heterogeneity in lung cancer. Study results and limitations: How many expanded intratumoral alpha and beta TCRs were present tracked the tumor mutation count, which was a count of nonsynonymous mutations.

Time point reported: sample taken at primary tumor resection. These receptors' targets are unknown. TCRdb redid the calling of the 5' RACE reads with MiXCR, one entry per CDR3 protein. The profile covers 6,500 to 9,500 distinct CDR3 sequences, with more than 10% appearing a single time and 9.5% to 12% taken by the ten largest. The source material was lung tumor tissue, sampled at surgery. The receptors derive from a male donor with early-stage non-small cell lung cancer.

This clonotype is medium-sized in the sample. The junction departs from the called germline gene at one end, perhaps through a read error. The rearrangement links TRBV19 to TRBJ2-6; D uncertain. Germline CDR1 is LNHDA and CDR2 is SQIVND (reference sequence). The CDR3 loop spans 13 amino acids. CDR3 loop: CASSVGGTNVLTF. The CDR3 DNA sequence: TGTGCCAGTAGTGTGGGTGGGACCAACGTCCTGACTTTC.

The CDR3 is CASSLDPSLTGEQYF. The CDR3 DNA is TGTGCCAGCAGTTTAGACCCTAGCCTGACGGGCGAGCAGTACTTC. This chain uses TRBV12-3 or TRBV12-4 with TRBJ2-7, with D perhaps TRBD2 (5 bases). The CDR3 loop spans 15 amino acids. The V gene lost 1 base and the J gene lost 6 bases, with 16 bases spanning the gap.

This clonotype ranks as medium-sized. The rearrangement links TRBV3-1 to TRBJ1-6; D perhaps matches TRBD1 (5 bases). The ends were cut back, 3 bases at V and 0 bases at J, with 18 bases in the middle. The CDR3 runs 19 residues. Germline lookup yields CDR1 LGHDT and CDR2 YNNKEL (reference sequence). The CDR3 protein is CASSHLGRGRSSYNSPLHF. CDR3 nucleotides: TGTGCCAGCAGCCATTTAGGAAGGGGACGGAGCTCCTATAATTCACCCCTCCACTTT.

This clonotype rates as hyperexpanded (1% or more). This chain joins TRBV28 and TRBJ2-4, with 7 bases that match TRBD2. The CDR3 is 20 residues long. Trimming cost V 5 bases and J 0 bases; bases outside gene matches: 19. Germline-derived CDR1 and CDR2 are MDHEN and SYDVKM. CDR3 in DNA: TGTGCCAGCAGTAACCAGCGGGGACGTGAACAAATTTTAGCCAAAAACATTCAGTACTTC. This sequence encodes CASSNQRGREQILAKNIQYF.

This clonotype is medium-sized within its sample. The chain combines TRBV28 with TRBJ2-5; D uncertain. There are 13 residues in the CDR3. Germline CDR1 is MDHEN and CDR2 is SYDVKM. The ends were cut back, 10 bases at V and 5 bases at J, with 17 bases in the middle. DNA for the CDR3: TGTGCCACCCACCTCTCAGGAGAGGAGACCCAGTACTTC. Its protein is CATHLSGEETQYF. The entire variable domain, with the rest obtained from reference TRBV28 and TRBJ2-5, is as follows: DVKVTQSSRYLVKRTGEKVFLECVQDMDHENMFWYRQDPGLGLRLIYFSYDVKMKEKGDIPEGYSVSREKKERFSLILESASTNQTSMYLCATHLSGEETQYFGPGTRLLVL.

This clonotype is categorized as medium-sized (0.01 to 0.1%). This chain uses TRBV7-8 with TRBJ2-3; 10 bases align to TRBD2. This CDR3 has 15 residues. From germline, CDR1 is SGHVS and CDR2 FQNEAQ. V was pared by 5 bases and J by 8 bases, with 10 bases of the junction left unmatched. This CDR3 is CASSRTSGHGGTQYF. For the CDR3, the DNA is TGTGCCAGCAGCCGGACTAGCGGCCACGGGGGTACGCAGTATTTT. The full variable domain, with the rest looked up from reference TRBV7-8 and TRBJ2-3, is GAGVSQSPRYKVAKRGQDVALRCDPISGHVSLFWYQQALGQGPEFLTYFQNEAQLDKSGLPSDRFFAERPEGSVSTLKIQRTQQEDSAVYLCASSRTSGHGGTQYFGPGTRLTVL.

This clonotype was counted at least ten times. A single base separates this from a much larger clone, so it may be a read error. The chain recombines TRBV12-3 or TRBV12-4 with TRBJ2-1; 16 nucleotides agree with TRBD2. The length of the CDR3 is 16 residues. V shed 4 bases, J shed 10 bases, and the junction held 7 bases outside the gene matches. CDR3 bases: TGTGCCAGCAGTTCCGGGACTAGCGGGAGGGGCGGGGAGCAGTTCTTC. Translation gives CASSSGTSGRGGEQFF.

This clonotype was recorded many times. The rearrangement uses TRBV12-3 or TRBV12-4 and TRBJ1-5, with D possibly being TRBD1 (5 bases). V was trimmed by 4 bases and J by 4 bases, leaving 8 bases between them. The CDR3 has 13 residues. CDR3 bases: TGTGCCAGCAGTTGGGACGGGAATCAGCCCCAGCATTTT. The encoded protein is CASSWDGNQPQHF.

The rearrangement joins TRBV3-1 to TRBJ1-6; D is ambiguous. The CDR3 runs 12 residues. V was cut by 0 bases and J by 10 bases, with 4 bases left in between. Germline V gene lookup returns CDR1 LGHDT and CDR2 YNNKEL (reference sequence). The CDR3 region has the DNA TGTGCCAGCAGCCAAGAAGAATCACCCCTCCACTTT. Residues: CASSQEESPLHF.